Sequencing of this T cell receptor beta chain was carried out in a study of response to subunit inactivated influenza vaccine. Broader study findings: The authors suggested that few new T cells are recruited per seasonal influenza vaccination.

V lost 0 bases, J lost 4 bases, and 3 bases stayed unmatched. The CDR3 runs to 15 residues. Germline CDR1 reads SQVTM; CDR2 reads ANQGSEA. TCRdb independently ran MiXCR on the RT-PCR reads; one entry per CDR3 protein. Of around 530,000 distinct CDR3 sequences listed, more than 15% are singletons. About this clonotype itself: Its specificity is not known.

This specimen was CD4+ T cells sorted from PBMCs, taken 23 months after vaccination. This clonotype originated in a man aged 50 to 75 who received an inactivated influenza vaccine. V usage is TRBV29-1 and J usage is TRBJ1-2; TRBD1 aligns across 12 bases. The chain's CDR3 is CSVEEGDRGLYGYTF. The CDR3, as DNA: TGCAGCGTTGAAGAGGGGGACAGGGGGCTCTATGGCTACACCTTC.